The 30 T cell receptor beta chains below all came from one sample that was sequenced in a study of blood T cell repertoires in COVID-19. Data came from immunoSEQ multiplex PCR; TCRdb stores just in-frame clones and leaves some out. This table holds 75,000 to 100,000 clones, 83% found once. Sequencing was performed on peripheral blood. The source of these receptors is a woman aged 80 or over with acute or convalescent COVID-19.

This sequence joins TRBV25-1 and TRBJ2-2; 7 bases agree with TRBD1. V shed 6 bases and J 7 bases; nucleotides not matched to a gene: 8. The CDR3 is 14 residues long. Germline values: CDR1 MGHDK, CDR2 SYGVNS. The CDR3 nucleotides are TGTGCCAGCAGCTCAGGGGGAAGCGGCGGGGAGCTGTTTTTT. Translation: CASSSGGSGGELFF.

The chain employs TRBV7-9 and TRBJ2-5, with TRBD1 as a possible D gene (6 bases). V shed 1 base and J shed 3 bases, with 9 bases lying between them. CDR3 length: 14 residues. The germline gives CDR1 SEHNR, CDR2 FQNEAQ (reference sequence). This CDR3 reads CASSLGRGKETQYF. CDR3 nucleotide sequence: TGTGCCAGCAGCTTAGGCAGGGGAAAAGAGACCCAGTACTTC.

The chain combines TRBV5-3 with TRBJ2-1, with D possibly matching TRBD2 (6 bases). TRBV5-3 is classed as an ORF, of uncertain function. V was clipped by 0 bases and J by 6 bases, with 7 bases between them. This CDR3 has 13 residues. The CDR3 here is CARSLVRGNEQFF. Here the CDR3 DNA reads TGTGCCAGAAGCTTGGTGCGGGGCAATGAGCAGTTCTTC.

The V call is TRBV6-5, the J call TRBJ2-1; 8 nucleotides match TRBD1. The germline V gene has CDR1 MNHEY and CDR2 SVGAGI. V shed 6 bases and J 7 bases; nucleotides not matched to a gene: 8. There are 14 residues in the CDR3. The CDR3 sequence is CASRTRQGYNEQFF. In nucleotides, the CDR3 is TGTGCCAGCAGGACCAGACAGGGGTATAATGAGCAGTTCTTC.

The genes are TRBV29-1 and TRBJ2-7; D might be TRBD1 (5 bases). CDR1 SQVTM and CDR2 ANQGSEA come from the germline V gene. This CDR3 spans 11 amino acids. V lost 6 bases and J lost 9, with 15 bases in between. The CDR3 sequence is CSVGRGRVQYF. In DNA form, the CDR3 reads TGCAGCGTCGGACGAGGCAGGGTGCAGTACTTC.

This rearrangement joins TRBV6-2 or TRBV6-3 to TRBJ1-2; TRBD1 matches at 7 bases. Trimming removed 8 bases from V and 3 bases from J; junction bases left unmatched: 3. The CDR3 spans 12 residues. Germline CDR1 is MNHEY and CDR2 is SVGEGT. This CDR3 reads CASGQGDYGYTF. The DNA of the CDR3 is TGTGCCAGCGGCCAGGGGGACTATGGCTACACCTTC.

This clone was observed a single time. The chain uses TRBV7-2 and TRBJ2-5, with 11 positions matching TRBD2. V shed 1 base and J 2 bases; nucleotides not matched to a gene: 3. Germline V gene lookup returns CDR1 SGHTA and CDR2 FQGNSA. The CDR3 is 16 residues long. The CDR3 nucleotides read TGTGCCAGCAGCTTAGGAAGACTAGCGGGACAAGAGACCCAGTACTTC. The encoded protein is CASSLGRLAGQETQYF.

CDR3 region: CASSLRIRAGIETQYF. Written as DNA, the CDR3 is TGTGCCAGCAGCTTAAGGATCAGGGCCGGTATAGAGACCCAGTACTTC. The chain recombines TRBV7-2 with TRBJ2-5; D may be TRBD1 (5 bases). The CDR3 loop spans 16 amino acids. Germline V gene sequence: CDR1 SGHTA, CDR2 FQGNSA. V gave up 2 bases and J gave up 4 bases, with 17 bases separating them. Variable domain in full (rest from reference TRBV7-2 and TRBJ2-5): GAGVSQSPSNKVTEKGKDVELRCDPISGHTALYWYRQSLGQGLEFLIYFQGNSAPDKSGLPSDRFSAERTGGSVSTLTIQRTQQEDSAVYLCASSLRIRAGIETQYFGPGTRLLVL.

V usage is TRBV7-8 and J usage is TRBJ1-6, with D unclear. The CDR3 contains 15 residues. V lost 2 bases, J lost 6 bases, and 11 bases lay in between. The V gene's germline CDR1 is SGHVS and CDR2 FQNEAQ. CDR3 in amino acids: CASSLSRHRNSPLHF. CDR3 nucleotide sequence: TGTGCCAGCAGCTTATCCCGACACCGTAATTCACCCCTCCACTTT.

J is TRBJ2-3 and V is TRBV3-1 (or the pseudogene TRBV3-2), with D hard to call. The CDR3 length is 12 residues. Trimming removed 5 bases from V and 2 bases from J, with 5 bases in between. Germline V gene lookup returns CDR1 LGHDT and CDR2 YNNKEL (reference sequence). The CDR3 loop is CASSEVTDTQYF. Here the CDR3 DNA reads TGTGCCAGCAGCGAGGTCACAGATACGCAGTATTTT.

The rearrangement links TRBV18 to TRBJ2-1; 11 nucleotides agree with TRBD1. V shed 3 bases, J shed 8 bases, and the junction held 3 bases outside the gene matches. Germline-derived CDR1 and CDR2 are KGHSH and LQKENI. CDR3 length: 14 residues. CDR3 nucleotide sequence: TGTGCCAGCTCACCCGGACAGGGGGCGCATGAGCAGTTCTTC. Amino acid sequence: CASSPGQGAHEQFF.

The chain links TRBV6-5 to TRBJ2-2, with D possibly being TRBD1 (6 bases). The CDR3 is made up of 13 amino acids. From germline, CDR1 is MNHEY and CDR2 SVGAGI. Trimming took 2 bases from V and 8 from J, leaving 9 bases between them. The CDR3 is CASSYERGGELFF. The CDR3 DNA sequence: TGTGCCAGCAGTTACGAAAGGGGGGGGGAGCTGTTTTTT.

The chain has TRBV6-5 and TRBJ2-3; 11 positions agree with TRBD1. CDR1 and CDR2 (germline): MNHEY, SVGAGI. V dropped 4 bases and J dropped 3; count of bases not matched to a gene: 6. The CDR3 contains 16 residues. DNA for the CDR3: TGTGCCAGCAGTTCCGGGACAGGGGGGGTGACAGATACGCAGTATTTT. Residues: CASSSGTGGVTDTQYF.

A remark on this clone: Other DNA sequences from this sample encode an identical CDR3 as well. This rearrangement joins TRBV27 to TRBJ1-3; D possibly corresponds to TRBD1 (5 bases). The length of the CDR3 is 15 residues. Germline V gene sequence: CDR1 MNHEY, CDR2 SMNVEV (reference sequence). Between the trimmed V and J ends, which lost 5 bases and 1 base, there was a span of 12 bases. CDR3 DNA: TGTGCCAGCAGTCCAACAGGCGCTTCTGGAAACACCATATATTTT. Translating gives CASSPTGASGNTIYF.

The chain is built from TRBV6-5 and TRBJ1-2; no clear D. Trimming took 0 bases from V and 1 from J, leaving 9 bases between them. Germline loops: CDR1 MNHEY, CDR2 SVGAGI. The CDR3 is 15 amino acids. The chain's CDR3 is CASSYSKLLNYGYTF. DNA of the CDR3: TGTGCCAGCAGTTACTCGAAACTACTTAACTATGGCTACACCTTC.

The chain has TRBV18 and TRBJ2-7, with 9 bases aligning to TRBD1. V was pared by 2 bases and J by 5 bases, with 10 bases of the junction left unmatched. Germline CDR1 KGHSH, CDR2 LQKENI. The CDR3 contains 16 residues. This chain's CDR3 is CASSPVQGQGSDEQYF. CDR3 in DNA: TGTGCCAGCTCACCAGTCCAGGGACAGGGAAGTGACGAGCAGTACTTC.

The rearrangement uses TRBV4-1 and TRBJ2-3, with 11 bases that match TRBD2. After removal of 1 base from V and 0 bases from J, the junction contained 3 bases not matched to a gene. The length of the CDR3 is 17 residues. CDR1 and CDR2 (germline): MGHRA, YSYEKL. The CDR3 region is CASSQGLAGSSTDTQYF. The CDR3 coding sequence is TGCGCCAGCAGCCAAGGACTAGCGGGATCCAGCACAGATACGCAGTATTTT.

This clone was counted a single time. The rearrangement links TRBV3-1 (or the pseudogene TRBV3-2) to TRBJ1-1; 7 bases agree with TRBD1. Trimming at V came to 2 bases and at J to 8 bases, leaving 8 bases not matched to a gene. The CDR3 has 14 amino acids. CDR1 LGHDT and CDR2 YNNKEL come from the germline V gene (reference sequence). As DNA, the CDR3 is TGTGCCAGCAGCCAAATGGGGTACAGGGGCGAAGCTTTCTTT. Translating it yields CASSQMGYRGEAFF.

This chain joins TRBV6-2 or TRBV6-3 and TRBJ2-1; TRBD1 is a possible D gene (7 bases). Germline V gene data show CDR1 as MNHEY and CDR2 as SVGEGT. Trimming took 3 bases from V and 7 from J, leaving 19 bases between them. The CDR3 consists of 16 residues. The CDR3 is CASSYGGGETRNEQFF. CDR3 coding DNA: TGTGCCAGCAGTTATGGAGGGGGCGAAACAAGGAATGAGCAGTTCTTC.

The chain has TRBV5-1 and TRBJ2-3; D is unclear. Looked up from germline, CDR1 is SGHRS and CDR2 is YFSETQ. The CDR3 runs 14 residues. The V and J ends lost 4 bases and 6 bases respectively, with 15 bases between them. CDR3 coding DNA: TGCGCCAGCAGCCAAACCCTAATGTCGGATACGCAGTATTTT. Amino acids: CASSQTLMSDTQYF.

This chain joins TRBV4-1 and TRBJ1-5, with a possible D match to TRBD1 (6 bases). V dropped 1 base and J dropped 5 bases, with 9 bases sitting between them. The CDR3 covers 14 residues. Looked up from germline, CDR1 is MGHRA and CDR2 is YSYEKL. CDR3 DNA: TGCGCCAGCAGCCAAGTCCCAGGGGATCAGCCCCAGCATTTT. As protein: CASSQVPGDQPQHF.

The rearrangement links TRBV29-1 to TRBJ2-2, with no clear D. Germline CDR1 and CDR2: SQVTM and ANQGSEA. This CDR3 comprises 13 residues. The ends were cut back, 7 bases at V and 3 bases at J, with 12 bases in the middle. The CDR3 DNA is TGCAGCGCTTTCTCACTGGACACCGGGGAGCTGTTTTTT. Translated: CSAFSLDTGELFF.

The chain carries TRBV7-2 and TRBJ2-5; the match to TRBD2 covers 8 bases. With V trimmed by 8 bases and J by 5 bases, 13 bases remained unmatched. The CDR3 runs 15 residues. The germline gives CDR1 SGHTA, CDR2 FQGNSA. CDR3 bases: TGTGCCAGCGGCCCCGGGGGGGTAGGACAGGAGACCCAGTACTTC. The encoded protein is CASGPGGVGQETQYF.

The chain is built from TRBV4-2 and TRBJ1-6; the D gene is possibly TRBD1 (6 bases). Per germline, CDR1 LGHNA and CDR2 YNFKEQ. V was pared by 1 base and J by 6 bases, with 16 bases between. The CDR3 spans 17 residues. Here the CDR3 reads CASSQGLGGSGNSPLHF. DNA for the CDR3: TGTGCCAGCAGCCAAGGGTTAGGGGGAAGTGGTAATTCACCCCTCCACTTT.

CDR3: CASSPGGGRETQYF. CDR3 in DNA: TGTGCCAGCAGCCCCGGGGGAGGGAGGGAGACCCAGTACTTC. This chain connects TRBV7-9 to TRBJ2-5, with 7 bases matching TRBD2. The CDR3 length is 14 residues. The germline gives CDR1 SEHNR, CDR2 FQNEAQ (reference sequence). The J segment lost 5 bases and the V segment lost 5 bases, leaving 8 bases of the junction unmatched. Complete variable domain (other parts from reference TRBV7-9 and TRBJ2-5): DTGVSQNPRHKITKRGQNVTFRCDPISEHNRLYWYRQTLGQGPEFLTYFQNEAQLEKSRLLSDRFSAERPKGSFSTLEIQRTEQGDSAMYLCASSPGGGRETQYFGPGTRLLVL.

The chain combines TRBV18 with TRBJ1-5; D gene unclear. CDR1 and CDR2 from the germline V gene are KGHSH and LQKENI. This CDR3 spans 16 amino acids. The ends were cut back, 3 bases at V and 7 bases at J, with 19 bases in the middle. As DNA, the CDR3 is TGTGCCAGCTCACCTAGACCAGCGACCAGAGAACAGCCCCAGCATTTT. Its translation: CASSPRPATREQPQHF.

V and J are TRBV6-5 and TRBJ2-7, with 8 bases that match TRBD1. Germline trimming cut 0 bases from V and 3 bases from J; bases unmatched to any gene: 1. CDR3 length: 14 residues. CDR1 is MNHEY, CDR2 SVGAGI, per germline. For the CDR3, the DNA is TGTGCCAGCAGTTACTCAGACAGGGGCTACGAGCAGTACTTC. Protein: CASSYSDRGYEQYF.

The chain recombines TRBV18 with TRBJ2-7; the match to TRBD2 covers 8 bases. The trim removed 6 bases at V and 0 bases at J, leaving 7 bases unmatched. In germline, CDR1 is KGHSH, CDR2 LQKENI. The CDR3 runs to 15 residues. CDR3 DNA: TGTGCCAGCTCCCGTATGACTAGCGCCTCCTACGAGCAGTACTTC. Amino acids: CASSRMTSASYEQYF.

The chain is built from TRBV5-8 and TRBJ2-1, with TRBD1 matching 9 bases. Germline assignment: CDR1 SGHTS and CDR2 YDEGEE. Trimming at V came to 5 bases and at J to 3 bases, leaving 6 bases not matched to a gene. This CDR3 is built from 15 residues. The CDR3 loop reads CASREGTGLYNEQFF. In DNA, the CDR3 is TGTGCCAGCAGGGAGGGGACAGGGCTCTACAATGAGCAGTTCTTC.

V and J are TRBV10-3 and TRBJ1-1, with TRBD1 as a possible D gene (5 bases). Germline loops: CDR1 ENHRY, CDR2 SYGVKD. The CDR3 is 14 amino acids. The V and J ends lost 4 bases and 3 bases respectively, with 12 bases between them. The CDR3 is CAISGRGEDTEAFF. The CDR3 bases are TGTGCCATCAGTGGGCGGGGGGAGGACACTGAAGCTTTCTTT.